The sequence of this T cell receptor beta chain was determined in a study of prognosis after radiotherapy for stage I lung cancer. For the study at large: Each patient with non-small cell lung cancer was deemed medically inoperable. Radiotherapy: SBRT, 3 to 5 fractions, biologically effective dose at least 100 Gy. Seven or eight patients presented with squamous cell carcinoma, about 11 with adenocarcinoma.

Starting from genomic DNA, TCR beta CDR3 was amplified through two-round multiplex PCR. Primers (each specific to one TRBV or TRBJ gene) were used in first-round PCR. One entry per CDR3 protein results from TCRdb running MiXCR on the multiplex PCR reads. The table lists around 20,000 distinct CDR3 sequences, around 50% of them singletons. Germline CDR1 is SGHAT and CDR2 is FQNNGV. The CDR3 spans 15 residues. Trimming took 0 bases from V and 4 from J; bases not matched to a gene: 4. The V call is TRBV11-2, the J call TRBJ1-1; 8 bases align to TRBD1. The source material was PBMCs, sampled before or after stereotactic body radiation therapy (not recorded which). The receptor was derived from a donor at least 50 years old with non-small cell lung cancer. DNA of the CDR3: TGTGCCAGCAGCTTAGATACAGGGGGTCGCACTGAAGCTTTCTTT. Residues: CASSLDTGGRTEAFF.